These 21 T cell receptor beta chains came from one sample sequenced in a study of OX40 agonist ivuxolimab in advanced cancers. Profiled with immunoSEQ multiplex PCR; TCRdb holds only in-frame clones, not every one. The sample carries fewer than 70,000 clones, around nine tenths recorded once. Material: CD4+ or CD8+ T cells sorted from blood, obtained in a trial of the OX40 agonist ivuxolimab. The receptors were sampled from an adult with an advanced solid tumor such as melanoma, head and neck, liver or kidney cancer.

The J gene is TRBJ2-5, the V gene TRBV4-3; 10 bases agree with TRBD2. The CDR3 is made up of 18 amino acids. The V segment lost 4 bases and the J segment 4 bases; nucleotides outside the gene matches: 15. Germline lookup yields CDR1 LGHNA and CDR2 YSLEER. CDR3 residues: CASSPPGFSGGMGETQYF. In DNA, the CDR3 is TGCGCCAGCAGCCCTCCGGGGTTTAGCGGGGGGATGGGAGAGACCCAGTACTTC.

CDR3 protein: CAWSEDPYGYTF. CDR3 nucleotide sequence: TGTGCCTGGAGTGAGGACCCCTATGGCTACACCTTC. The rearrangement joins TRBV30 to TRBJ1-2; D is uncertain. The germline V and J ends were trimmed by 1 base and 4 bases, with 7 bases remaining between them. Germline V gene data show CDR1 as GTSNPN and CDR2 as SVGIG (reference sequence). The CDR3 is 12 residues long.

The rearrangement joins TRBV7-9 to TRBJ2-7, with D tentatively TRBD2 (5 bases). CDR3 size: 19 residues. The germline CDR1 and CDR2 sequences are SEHNR and FQNEAQ (reference sequence). Trimming removed 3 bases at V and 4 bases at J, with 28 bases between. Written as DNA, the CDR3 is TGTGCCAGCAGCTTGATTATTCGGGGTGTCGGCAGACTACTGTACGAGCAGTACTTC. Protein sequence: CASSLIIRGVGRLLYEQYF.

This clone was seen a few times. The chain has TRBV15 and TRBJ2-3, with 15 bases fitting TRBD2. The CDR3 has 16 amino acids. CDR1 is LNHNV, CDR2 YYDKDF, per germline (reference sequence). V was pared by 1 base and J by 4 bases, with 0 bases of the junction left unmatched. The CDR3 spells CATSRGTSGGADTQYF. The CDR3 DNA follows: TGTGCCACCAGCAGAGGGACTAGCGGGGGGGCAGATACGCAGTATTTT.

The rearrangement links TRBV15 to TRBJ2-7, with D unclear. V lost 0 bases and J 6 bases, leaving 12 bases between the germline ends. CDR3 size: 14 residues. The V gene's germline CDR1 is LNHNV and CDR2 YYDKDF (reference sequence). The CDR3 bases are TGTGCCACCAGCAGAGAAATGCGGCTAGGCGAGCAGTACTTC. Translating it yields CATSREMRLGEQYF. Together with reference TRBV15 and TRBJ2-7, the CDR3 gives the full variable domain: DAMVIQNPRYQVTQFGKPVTLSCSQTLNHNVMYWYQQKSSQAPKLLFHYYDKDFNNEADTPDNFQSRRPNTSFCFLDIRSPGLGDTAMYLCATSREMRLGEQYFGPGTRLTVT.

This chain links TRBV27 with TRBJ1-1, with D possibly being TRBD1 (6 bases). Trimming left V 3 bases short and J 9 bases short, with 17 bases between. This CDR3 comprises 14 residues. Germline values: CDR1 MNHEY, CDR2 SMNVEV (reference sequence). This chain's CDR3 is CASSLGGRTTKAFF. In DNA, the CDR3 is TGTGCCAGCAGTTTGGGGGGGCGGACTACCAAAGCTTTCTTT.

This chain joins TRBV11-2 and TRBJ2-1; D remains unclear. Trimming took off 5 bases at V and 0 bases at J, with 11 bases between the two ends. The CDR3 spans 15 residues. CDR1 and CDR2 (germline): SGHAT, FQNNGV. The CDR3: CASSRSGISYNEQFF. The CDR3 bases are TGTGCCAGCAGCCGTTCGGGTATCTCCTACAATGAGCAGTTCTTC.

The J gene is TRBJ2-7, the V gene TRBV6-1; perhaps TRBD2 as D (6 bases). Germline CDR1 and CDR2: MNHNS and SASEGT. V lost 4 bases, J lost 3 bases, and 16 bases lay in between. CDR3 length: 15 amino acids. CDR3 sequence reads: CASSARWGVGYEQYF. The CDR3 region has the DNA TGTGCCAGCAGTGCCAGGTGGGGGGTAGGCTACGAGCAGTACTTC.

The rearrangement joins TRBV28 to TRBJ1-5; D is possibly TRBD1 (6 bases). CDR1 and CDR2 from the germline V gene are MDHEN and SYDVKM. Trimming removed 2 bases from V and 11 bases from J, with 10 bases in between. The CDR3 runs to 12 residues. The CDR3 loop is CASSLQGQAQHF. For the CDR3, the DNA is TGTGCCAGCAGTTTACAGGGGCAAGCCCAGCATTTT. The entire variable domain, with the rest obtained from reference TRBV28 and TRBJ1-5, is as follows: DVKVTQSSRYLVKRTGEKVFLECVQDMDHENMFWYRQDPGLGLRLIYFSYDVKMKEKGDIPEGYSVSREKKERFSLILESASTNQTSMYLCASSLQGQAQHFGDGTRLSIL.

This clone has a handful of counts. J is TRBJ1-2 and V is TRBV5-1; TRBD1 agrees at 11 bases. V shed 4 bases, J shed 6 bases, and the junction held 5 bases outside the gene matches. Per germline, CDR1 SGHRS and CDR2 YFSETQ. This CDR3 is 14 amino acids long. The CDR3 region is CASSPRTGGDGYTF. CDR3 coding DNA: TGCGCCAGCAGCCCCAGGACAGGGGGCGATGGCTACACCTTC.

The rearrangement joins TRBV27 to TRBJ1-5, with 9 bases fitting TRBD1. Germline lookup yields CDR1 MNHEY and CDR2 SMNVEV (reference sequence). With V trimmed by 6 bases and J by 7 bases, 1 base remained unmatched. This CDR3 has 12 residues. CDR3: CASSGTGQPQHF. The CDR3 coding sequence is TGTGCCAGCAGCGGGACAGGGCAGCCCCAGCATTTT.

This clone has more than one count but fewer than ten. J is TRBJ1-5 and V is TRBV5-1, with D unresolved. Germline V gene data show CDR1 as SGHRS and CDR2 as YFSETQ. This CDR3 is built from 12 residues. The V end lost 0 bases, the J end lost 10 bases, and 8 bases lay between the germline ends. The CDR3 spells CASSLDGGPQHF. CDR3 DNA: TGCGCCAGCAGCTTGGATGGAGGACCCCAGCATTTT.

The CDR3 DNA follows: TGCGCCAGCAGCTTGACCAACACCAACTCTGGGGCCAACGTCCTGACTTTC. It codes for CASSLTNTNSGANVLTF. The V gene is TRBV5-1, the J gene TRBJ2-6; D ambiguous. V was clipped by 1 base and J by 0 bases, with 11 bases between them. Germline V gives CDR1 SGHRS, CDR2 YFSETQ. The CDR3 totals 17 residues.

This clone was detected only a few times. V usage is TRBV5-4 and J usage is TRBJ1-2; possible D gene TRBD1, 5 bases. This CDR3 has 15 residues. Germline V CDR1 and CDR2: SGHNT, YYREEE (reference sequence). V was cut by 0 bases and J by 4 bases, with 13 bases left in between. CDR3 DNA sequence: TGTGCCAGCAGCTTGGTTGGGGCGCAGGGCTATGGCTACACCTTC. Protein sequence: CASSLVGAQGYGYTF.

This clone was counted a single time. This sequence joins TRBV5-1 and TRBJ2-1, with 9 bases that match TRBD1. V trimming: 4 bases; J trimming: 6 bases; junction bases outside the gene matches: 2. The CDR3 covers 13 residues. Germline V gene lookup returns CDR1 SGHRS and CDR2 YFSETQ. The CDR3 nucleotides read TGCGCCAGCAGCCCGGGACAGGGCAATGAGCAGTTCTTC. Residues: CASSPGQGNEQFF.

This chain links TRBV30 with TRBJ2-5; 7 bases align to TRBD1. The trim removed 4 bases at V and 5 bases at J, leaving 7 bases unmatched. The CDR3 has 13 residues. Germline CDR1 reads GTSNPN; CDR2 reads SVGIG (reference sequence). CDR3 amino acids: CAWNRGSTETQYF. The CDR3 nucleotides are TGTGCCTGGAACAGGGGAAGTACGGAGACCCAGTACTTC.

The chain links TRBV6-5 to TRBJ1-1; D is unresolved. V was clipped by 0 bases and J by 1 base, with 6 bases between them. Germline-derived CDR1 and CDR2 are MNHEY and SVGAGI. This CDR3 has 14 amino acids. The CDR3 protein is CASSYSVANTEAFF. The CDR3 nucleotides read TGTGCCAGCAGTTACTCGGTGGCGAACACTGAAGCTTTCTTT.

The count of this clone is one. Here the CDR3 reads CASSHSGGLGNNEQFF. The CDR3 DNA follows: TGCGCCAGCAGCCACTCCGGCGGGCTTGGCAACAATGAGCAGTTCTTC. The chain is built from TRBV4-1 and TRBJ2-1, with D perhaps TRBD2 (5 bases). Germline-derived CDR1 and CDR2 are MGHRA and YSYEKL. The CDR3 contains 16 residues. The V end was cut by 3 bases, the J end by 5 bases, with 17 bases between.

This clone was counted only a few times. The gene calls are TRBV6-5 and TRBJ1-3; weak D call: TRBD1 (6 bases). Germline CDR1 reads MNHEY; CDR2 reads SVGAGI. The V and J ends lost 5 bases and 8 bases respectively, with 19 bases between them. This CDR3 contains 15 residues. CDR3 residues: CASSQTGYRGDTIYF. DNA of the CDR3: TGTGCCAGCAGTCAAACAGGGTATCGAGGAGACACCATATATTTT.

In this sample, this clone turned up a few times. The CDR3 DNA reads as TGTGCCAGCAGTTTCCTCTCAGGGGGCGGCGGCTACACCTTC. This sequence encodes CASSFLSGGGGYTF. The V call is TRBV27, the J call TRBJ1-2; 8 positions match TRBD1. The CDR3 sequence is 14 residues long. Germline V gene data show CDR1 as MNHEY and CDR2 as SMNVEV (reference sequence). V dropped 3 bases and J dropped 8; count of bases not matched to a gene: 8.

The rearrangement uses TRBV23-1 and TRBJ2-3; no reliable D call. TRBV23-1 is annotated as an ORF whose role is uncertain. The CDR3 extends over 16 amino acids. The V end was cut by 2 bases, the J end by 1 base, with 13 bases between. CDR3 nucleotide sequence: TGCGCCAGCAGTCAAGCCGAAGCGTTAGGCACAGATACGCAGTATTTT. This gives the protein CASSQAEALGTDTQYF.